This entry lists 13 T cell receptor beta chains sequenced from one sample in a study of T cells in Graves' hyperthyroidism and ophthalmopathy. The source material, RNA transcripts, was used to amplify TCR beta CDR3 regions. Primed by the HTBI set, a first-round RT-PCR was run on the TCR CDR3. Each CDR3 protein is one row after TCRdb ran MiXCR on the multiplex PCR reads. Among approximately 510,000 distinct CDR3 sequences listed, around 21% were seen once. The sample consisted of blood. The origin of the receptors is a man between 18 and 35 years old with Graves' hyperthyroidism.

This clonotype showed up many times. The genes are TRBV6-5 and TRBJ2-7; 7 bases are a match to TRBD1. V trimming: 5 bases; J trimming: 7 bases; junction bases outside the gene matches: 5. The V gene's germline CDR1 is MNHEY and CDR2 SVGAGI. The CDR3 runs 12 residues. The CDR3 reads CASSQGVLEQYF. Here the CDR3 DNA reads TGTGCCAGCAGTCAGGGGGTCCTGGAGCAGTACTTC.

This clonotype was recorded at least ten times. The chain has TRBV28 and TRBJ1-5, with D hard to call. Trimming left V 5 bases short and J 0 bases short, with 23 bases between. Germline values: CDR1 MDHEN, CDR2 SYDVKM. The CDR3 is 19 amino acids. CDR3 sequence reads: CASSGRWGFSGSSNQPQHF. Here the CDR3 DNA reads TGTGCCAGCAGTGGGCGGTGGGGATTTTCGGGGAGTAGCAATCAGCCCCAGCATTTT.

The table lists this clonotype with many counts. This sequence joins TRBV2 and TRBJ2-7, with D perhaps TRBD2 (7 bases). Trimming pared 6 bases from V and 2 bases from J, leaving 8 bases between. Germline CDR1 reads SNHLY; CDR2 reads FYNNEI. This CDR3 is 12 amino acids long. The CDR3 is CASRGGPYEQYF. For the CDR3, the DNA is TGTGCCAGCAGGGGGGGGCCCTACGAGCAGTACTTC.

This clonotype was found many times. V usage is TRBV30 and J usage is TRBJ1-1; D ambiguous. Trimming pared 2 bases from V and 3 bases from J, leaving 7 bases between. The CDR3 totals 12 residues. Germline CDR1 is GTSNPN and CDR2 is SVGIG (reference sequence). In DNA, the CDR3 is TGTGCCTGGAGTAGGACTGACACTGAAGCTTTCTTT. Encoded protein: CAWSRTDTEAFF.

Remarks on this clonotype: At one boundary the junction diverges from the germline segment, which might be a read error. CDR3 loop: CASSVEGRETRYF. For the CDR3, the DNA is TGTGCCAGCAGCGTTGAGGGGAGGGAGACCCGGTACTTC. The chain links TRBV9 to TRBJ2-5; 7 bases line up with TRBD2. The CDR3 spans 13 residues. Germline V gene data show CDR1 as SGDLS and CDR2 as YYNGEE.

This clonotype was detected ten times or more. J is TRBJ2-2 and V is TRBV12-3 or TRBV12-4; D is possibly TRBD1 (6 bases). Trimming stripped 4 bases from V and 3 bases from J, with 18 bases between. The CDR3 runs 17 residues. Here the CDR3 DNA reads TGTGCCAGCAGTTCACCCCACAGGGATGGGGACACCGGGGAGCTGTTTTTT. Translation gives CASSSPHRDGDTGELFF.

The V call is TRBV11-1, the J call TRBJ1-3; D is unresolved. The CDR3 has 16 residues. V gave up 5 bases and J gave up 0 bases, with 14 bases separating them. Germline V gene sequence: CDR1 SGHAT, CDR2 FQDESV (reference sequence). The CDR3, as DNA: TGTGCCAGCAGCCCACCAGGAGCCGCCTCTGGAAACACCATATATTTT. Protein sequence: CASSPPGAASGNTIYF.

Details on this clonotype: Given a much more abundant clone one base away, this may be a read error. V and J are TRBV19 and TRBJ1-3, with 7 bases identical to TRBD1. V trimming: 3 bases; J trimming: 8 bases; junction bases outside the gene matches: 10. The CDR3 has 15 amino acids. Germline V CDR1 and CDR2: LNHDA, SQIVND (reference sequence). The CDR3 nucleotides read TGTGCCAGTAGTATCGACAGGGCGGCGGGAGACACCATATATTTT. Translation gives CASSIDRAAGDTIYF.

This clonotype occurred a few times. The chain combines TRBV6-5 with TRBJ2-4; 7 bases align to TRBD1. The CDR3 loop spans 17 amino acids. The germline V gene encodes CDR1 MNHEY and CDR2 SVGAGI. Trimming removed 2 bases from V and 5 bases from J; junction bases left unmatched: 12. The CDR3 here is CASSYRLQGFLENIQYF. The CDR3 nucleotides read TGTGCCAGCAGTTACCGTCTACAGGGGTTTCTTGAAAACATTCAGTACTTC.

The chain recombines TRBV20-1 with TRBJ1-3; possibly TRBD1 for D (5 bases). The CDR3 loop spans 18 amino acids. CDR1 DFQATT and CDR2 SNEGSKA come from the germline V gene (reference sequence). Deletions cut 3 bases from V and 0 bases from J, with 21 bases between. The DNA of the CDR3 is TGCAGTGCTAGTGTTAAGGGTTGGACTACAGGCTCTGGAAACACCATATATTTT. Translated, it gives CSASVKGWTTGSGNTIYF.

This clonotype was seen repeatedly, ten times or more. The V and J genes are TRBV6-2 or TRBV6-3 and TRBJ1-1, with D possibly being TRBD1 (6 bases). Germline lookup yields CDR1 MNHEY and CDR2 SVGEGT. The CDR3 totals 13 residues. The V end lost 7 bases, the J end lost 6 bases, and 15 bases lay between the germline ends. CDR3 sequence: CASNFGGGAEAFF. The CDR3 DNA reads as TGTGCCAGCAATTTTGGCGGGGGCGCTGAAGCTTTCTTT.

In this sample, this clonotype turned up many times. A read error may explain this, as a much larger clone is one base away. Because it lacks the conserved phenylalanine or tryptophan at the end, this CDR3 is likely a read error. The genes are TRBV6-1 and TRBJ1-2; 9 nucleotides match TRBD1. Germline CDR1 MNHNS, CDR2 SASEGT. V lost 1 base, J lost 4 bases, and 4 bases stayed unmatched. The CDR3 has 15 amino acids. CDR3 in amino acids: CASSEGDREIYGYTL. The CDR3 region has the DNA TGTGCCAGCAGTGAAGGGGACAGGGAGATCTATGGCTACACCCTC.

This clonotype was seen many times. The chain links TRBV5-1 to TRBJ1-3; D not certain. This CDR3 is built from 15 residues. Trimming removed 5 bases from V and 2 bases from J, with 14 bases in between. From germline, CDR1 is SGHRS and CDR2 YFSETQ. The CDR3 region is CASRELLAAGNTIYF. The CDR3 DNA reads TGCGCCAGCAGAGAGTTACTCGCCGCTGGAAACACCATATATTTT.